One sample yielded the 9 T cell receptor beta chains listed below, sequenced in a study of T cell responses to AZD1222 COVID-19 vaccine (dated by TCRdb to the early 2020s). Per the publication, the time point label means: baseline before first vaccination. The treatment or condition label for this specimen denotes: meningococcal conjugate vaccine given as trial control. Libraries were built with the immunoSEQ multiplex PCR assay. TCRdb took over this immuneACCESS table, retaining in-frame rearrangements with V and J assigned. Such tables are incomplete; in checked studies, under half of the missing clones stem from an unresolved V gene, and the remainder is unexplained. In this sample the table shows approximately 190,000 clones, about 87% of which occur a single time. In total, the top ten clones hold 2.5% to 3% of the sample. The specimen was peripheral blood, collected on day 0 of MenACWY control vaccination. These receptors originate from an adult in good health.

This clone appeared a single time. The CDR3: CASSAAGTKSYEQYF. Here the CDR3 DNA reads TGCGCCAGCAGTGCGGCCGGGACGAAGTCCTACGAGCAGTACTTC. This chain uses TRBV10-1 with TRBJ2-7; D possibly uses TRBD1 or TRBD2 (5 bases each). The CDR3 covers 15 residues. V lost 4 bases and J 1 base, leaving 14 bases between the germline ends. Germline-derived CDR1 and CDR2 are WNHNN and SYGVQD (reference sequence).

The CDR3 reads CSVQTGLNTEAFF. CDR3 nucleotides: TGCAGCGTCCAGACGGGGCTGAACACTGAAGCTTTCTTT. This chain joins TRBV29-1 and TRBJ1-1; D is perhaps TRBD1 (5 bases). Trimming removed 6 bases from V and 0 bases from J, with 11 bases in between. Germline V gene lookup returns CDR1 SQVTM and CDR2 ANQGSEA. The CDR3 covers 13 residues. The entire variable domain, with the rest obtained from reference TRBV29-1 and TRBJ1-1, is as follows: SAVISQKPSRDICQRGTSLTIQCQVDSQVTMMFWYRQQPGQSLTLIATANQGSEATYESGFVIDKFPISRPNLTFSTLTVSNMSPEDSSIYLCSVQTGLNTEAFFGQGTRLTVV.

V usage is TRBV30 and J usage is TRBJ1-2, with 9 bases fitting TRBD1. V lost 3 bases and J lost 7; bases outside the gene matches: 6. CDR3 length equals 13 residues. CDR1 and CDR2 (germline): GTSNPN, SVGIG (reference sequence). In nucleotides, the CDR3 is TGTGCCTGGAGGTTTAGGACAGGGGTTGGCTACACCTTC. Amino acids: CAWRFRTGVGYTF.

The chain has TRBV30 and TRBJ2-7; D ambiguous. The V end lost 0 bases, the J end lost 5 bases, and 8 bases lay between the germline ends. Germline lookup yields CDR1 GTSNPN and CDR2 SVGIG (reference sequence). The length of the CDR3 is 12 residues. The CDR3 loop reads CAWSVGSHEQYF. CDR3 sequence (DNA): TGTGCCTGGAGTGTGGGTTCCCACGAGCAGTACTTC.

The chain has TRBV9 and TRBJ2-1, with 13 bases identical to TRBD2. This CDR3 is 19 amino acids long. The V and J ends lost 4 bases and 0 bases, in that order; junction bases with no gene match: 10. Germline loops: CDR1 SGDLS, CDR2 YYNGEE. The CDR3: CASSLGLAGSRISYNEQFF. DNA of the CDR3: TGTGCCAGCAGCCTGGGACTAGCGGGAAGCCGGATCTCCTACAATGAGCAGTTCTTC. Filled out from reference TRBV9 and TRBJ2-1, the complete variable domain reads DSGVTQTPKHLITATGQRVTLRCSPRSGDLSVYWYQQSLDQGLQFLIQYYNGEERAKGNILERFSAQQFPDLHSELNLSSLELGDSALYFCASSLGLAGSRISYNEQFFGPGTRLTVL.

This chain's CDR3 is CAWSAWSAGLMNTEAFF. CDR3 nucleotides: TGTGCCTGGAGTGCATGGTCCGCAGGACTTATGAACACTGAAGCTTTCTTT. The chain joins TRBV30 to TRBJ1-1; D ambiguous. Germline assignment: CDR1 GTSNPN and CDR2 SVGIG (reference sequence). The length of the CDR3 is 17 residues. V was cut by 1 base and J by 0 bases, with 18 bases left in between.

The chain has TRBV19 and TRBJ2-7; D is perhaps TRBD1 (6 bases). The length of the CDR3 is 16 residues. With 3 bases removed from V and 2 bases from J, the gap between germline ends came to 17 bases. In germline, CDR1 is LNHDA, CDR2 SQIVND (reference sequence). The DNA of the CDR3 is TGTGCCAGTAGTATCTTCTCATTCGCAGGGGCCTACGAGCAGTACTTC. Encoded protein: CASSIFSFAGAYEQYF. The whole variable domain, remainder taken from reference TRBV19 and TRBJ2-7, is DGGITQSPKYLFRKEGQNVTLSCEQNLNHDAMYWYRQDPGQGLRLIYYSQIVNDFQKGDIAEGYSVSREKKESFPLTVTSAQKNPTAFYLCASSIFSFAGAYEQYFGPGTRLTVT.

This rearrangement joins TRBV5-1 to TRBJ2-3; 12 nucleotides align to TRBD1. The junction had 10 bases not matched to a gene; V was cut back by 3 bases and J by 5 bases. The CDR3 covers 17 residues. Germline loops: CDR1 SGHRS, CDR2 YFSETQ. The CDR3 DNA is TGCGCCAGCAGCTATTCGCCGGGACAGGGGGCCAGAGATACGCAGTATTTT. As protein: CASSYSPGQGARDTQYF.

CDR3 in amino acids: CASSRSLAGVHEQFF. The DNA for the CDR3 is TGTGCCAGCAGCCGCTCTTTAGCGGGAGTCCATGAGCAGTTCTTC. The chain has TRBV5-6 and TRBJ2-1, with TRBD2 matching 9 bases. CDR3 length: 15 amino acids. Germline V CDR1 and CDR2: SGHDT, YYEEEE. V shed 4 bases and J 8 bases; nucleotides not matched to a gene: 10.